Only a few counts were recorded for the clone carrying this TCR beta chain. Its antigen remains unknown. The source of the sample is a study of cytomegalovirus exposure and HLA in healthy donors. CDR3 size: 15 residues. Per germline, CDR1 WSHSY and CDR2 SAAADI. Germline trimming cut 4 bases from V and 7 bases from J; bases unmatched to any gene: 7. Primers included in the PCR were 60 Vbeta and 13 Jbeta primers. TCRdb's copy holds only in-frame clones and misses some; the assay was immunoSEQ multiplex PCR. The repertoire holds about 160,000 clones, roughly 79% seen once, with around 1.3% in the top ten. Study-level results: The presence/absence work took it that sequencing depth was about the same across donors. About 87% or about 30% of the time was how often most TCR beta V segments were productive, according to an earlier analysis.

The source is a woman between 45 and 65 years old in good health and CMV-seronegative. Sequences were obtained from PBMCs. The chain has TRBV10-2 and TRBJ1-4; 9 bases agree with TRBD1. The CDR3 is CASSGSGTGTEKLFF. The DNA for the CDR3 is TGCGCCAGCAGTGGTTCAGGGACAGGGACTGAAAAACTGTTTTTT.